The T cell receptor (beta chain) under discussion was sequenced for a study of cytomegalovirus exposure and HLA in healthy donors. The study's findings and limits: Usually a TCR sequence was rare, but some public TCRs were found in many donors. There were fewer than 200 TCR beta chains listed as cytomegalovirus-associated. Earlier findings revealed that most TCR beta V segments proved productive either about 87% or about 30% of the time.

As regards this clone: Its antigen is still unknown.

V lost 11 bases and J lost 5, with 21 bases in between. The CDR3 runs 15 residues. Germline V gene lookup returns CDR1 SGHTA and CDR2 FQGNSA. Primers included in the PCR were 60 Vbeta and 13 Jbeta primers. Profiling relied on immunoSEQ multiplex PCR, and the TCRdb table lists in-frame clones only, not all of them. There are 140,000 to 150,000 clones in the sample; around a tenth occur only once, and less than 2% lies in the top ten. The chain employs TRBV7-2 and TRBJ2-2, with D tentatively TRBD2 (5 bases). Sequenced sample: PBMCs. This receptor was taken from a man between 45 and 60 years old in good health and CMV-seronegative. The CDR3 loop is CAYSGRAKGTGELFF. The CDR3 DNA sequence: TGTGCCTATAGTGGGAGAGCGAAGGGAACCGGGGAGCTGTTTTTT.